This passage covers 20 T cell receptor beta chains from one sample sequenced in a study of T cells in Graves' hyperthyroidism and ophthalmopathy. What was amplified from RNA transcripts were TCR beta CDR3 regions. HTBI primers were employed in a first-round RT-PCR of the TCR CDR3. TCRdb reprocessed the multiplex PCR reads via MiXCR and lists one record per CDR3 protein. The sample shows about 600,000 distinct CDR3 sequences, more than 12% of them seen only once. Specimen: blood. These receptors were obtained from a woman between 45 and 65 years old with Graves' ophthalmopathy.

This clonotype was observed at least ten times. The chain recombines TRBV28 with TRBJ2-1; D not certain. Trimming stripped 5 bases from V and 4 bases from J, with 12 bases between. CDR1 is MDHEN and CDR2 is SYDVKM in the germline V gene. The CDR3 totals 14 residues. The CDR3, as DNA: TGTGCCAGCAGTCCGTCCTCTAGATACAATGAGCAGTTCTTC. This sequence encodes CASSPSSRYNEQFF.

The V gene is TRBV6-1, the J gene TRBJ1-2; 11 nucleotides agree with TRBD1. The V gene's germline CDR1 is MNHNS and CDR2 SASEGT. The CDR3 extends over 15 amino acids. V trimming: 5 bases; J trimming: 8 bases; junction bases outside the gene matches: 10. CDR3 nucleotide sequence: TGTGCCAGCAGTACACGGACAGGGGGCGATTGGGGCTACACCTTC. This codes for CASSTRTGGDWGYTF.

Many counts were recorded for this clonotype. The CDR3 DNA follows: TGTGCCAGCAGCTTAGAGGTTCTAGCGGGACGATCCTACGAGCAGTACTTC. It encodes CASSLEVLAGRSYEQYF. The V and J genes are TRBV11-2 and TRBJ2-7; TRBD2 matches 9 bases. Trimming at V came to 0 bases and at J to 1 base, leaving 7 bases not matched to a gene. Germline V CDR1 and CDR2: SGHAT, FQNNGV. The CDR3 is 17 residues long.

The J gene is TRBJ2-7, the V gene TRBV11-3, with a possible D match to TRBD1 (5 bases). The CDR3 is 15 amino acids. Germline CDR1 SGHNT, CDR2 YENEEA. The germline V and J ends were trimmed by 3 bases and 0 bases, with 12 bases remaining between them. CDR3 sequence (DNA): TGTGCCAGCAGCTTCCGAGACAGCAACTCCTACGAGCAGTACTTC. As protein: CASSFRDSNSYEQYF.

The rearrangement uses TRBV29-1 and TRBJ2-3; 7 bases are a match to TRBD1. The CDR3 runs to 13 residues. J was trimmed by 0 bases and V by 8 bases; bases with no gene match: 5. Per the germline V gene, CDR1 is SQVTM and CDR2 is ANQGSEA. CDR3 DNA sequence: TGCAGCTCCAGGGACAGTAGCACAGATACGCAGTATTTT. Translation: CSSRDSSTDTQYF.

This clonotype was detected many times. The V and J genes are TRBV5-1 and TRBJ1-3; D call uncertain. CDR1 and CDR2 from the germline V gene are SGHRS and YFSETQ. The CDR3 is made up of 17 amino acids. Trimming cost V 3 bases and J 0 bases, with 16 bases left between them. This CDR3 is CASSSDVRTSSGNTIYF. CDR3 coding DNA: TGCGCCAGCAGCTCGGACGTTAGAACTAGCTCTGGAAACACCATATATTTT. Supplemented by reference TRBV5-1 and TRBJ1-3, the full variable domain reads KAGVTQTPRYLIKTRGQQVTLSCSPISGHRSVSWYQQTPGQGLQFLFEYFSETQRNKGNFPGRFSGRQFSNSRSEMNVSTLELGDSALYLCASSSDVRTSSGNTIYFGEGSWLTVV.

The gene calls are TRBV20-1 and TRBJ1-1; D call uncertain. The CDR3 covers 12 residues. Between the trimmed V and J ends, which lost 3 bases and 4 bases, there was a span of 9 bases. CDR1 DFQATT and CDR2 SNEGSKA come from the germline V gene (reference sequence). The CDR3 spells CSAREVATEAFF. DNA for the CDR3: TGCAGTGCTAGGGAGGTGGCCACTGAAGCTTTCTTT.

This clonotype has just a few counts. Its ends do not fully match the called genes, so a read error is possible. The V gene is TRBV6-2 or TRBV6-3, the J gene TRBJ2-1, with 8 bases fitting TRBD1. Germline V gene sequence: CDR1 MNHEY, CDR2 SVGEGT. The CDR3 runs to 16 residues. The CDR3 nucleotides are TGTGCCGGCAGTGACTCGTATCGGACAGGGCTAAATGAGCAGTTCTTC. Amino acids: CAGSDSYRTGLNEQFF.

The sample holds many counts of this clonotype. The chain uses TRBV20-1 and TRBJ2-7; 7 bases fit TRBD1. Germline CDR1 and CDR2: DFQATT and SNEGSKA (reference sequence). This CDR3 has 15 amino acids. J was trimmed by 7 bases and V by 0 bases; bases with no gene match: 12. In nucleotides, the CDR3 is TGCAGTGCTAGAGAAGGACAGGCAGGCCTCGTAGAGCAGTACTTC. This sequence encodes CSAREGQAGLVEQYF.

A few counts support this clonotype. The chain couples TRBV24-1 to TRBJ1-2, with TRBD1 identical over 7 bases. The CDR3 loop spans 11 amino acids. V lost 10 bases, J lost 10 bases, and 8 bases stayed unmatched. Per the germline V gene, CDR1 is KGHDR and CDR2 is SFDVKD. CDR3 sequence reads: CATRQGGNYTF. In nucleotides, the CDR3 is TGTGCCACGAGACAGGGAGGCAACTACACCTTC.

This clonotype was seen at least ten times. This rearrangement joins TRBV5-1 to TRBJ2-7; tentative D call: TRBD2 (6 bases). The CDR3 consists of 15 residues. Trimming left V 1 base short and J 2 bases short, with 13 bases between. Per germline, CDR1 SGHRS and CDR2 YFSETQ. CDR3 DNA: TGCGCCAGCAGCTTGAGGCGGGACGGAGCCTACGAGCAGTACTTC. It specifies CASSLRRDGAYEQYF.

The chain employs TRBV19 and TRBJ1-5; 10 bases are shared with TRBD1. CDR3 length: 16 amino acids. Germline-derived CDR1 and CDR2 are LNHDA and SQIVND (reference sequence). J was trimmed by 6 bases and V by 6 bases; bases with no gene match: 11. For the CDR3, the DNA is TGTGCCAGTAGGGGACTCGGACAGGGGGTTATTCAGCCCCAGCATTTT. Translation: CASRGLGQGVIQPQHF.

This clonotype came up many times. The chain uses TRBV7-2 and TRBJ2-7; 14 nucleotides line up with TRBD2. Germline V gene sequence: CDR1 SGHTA, CDR2 FQGNSA. The V segment lost 8 bases and the J segment 3 bases; nucleotides outside the gene matches: 6. This CDR3 comprises 15 residues. The CDR3: CASRTSGRLDYEQYF. The DNA for the CDR3 is TGTGCCAGCCGGACTAGCGGGAGGCTAGACTACGAGCAGTACTTC. Complete variable domain (other parts from reference TRBV7-2 and TRBJ2-7): GAGVSQSPSNKVTEKGKDVELRCDPISGHTALYWYRQSLGQGLEFLIYFQGNSAPDKSGLPSDRFSAERTGGSVSTLTIQRTQQEDSAVYLCASRTSGRLDYEQYFGPGTRLTVT.

This clonotype was counted ten times or more. The CDR3 nucleotides are TGTGCCAGCAGCCGCGATGCGACAGCCTACAATGAGCAGTTCTTC. Encoded protein: CASSRDATAYNEQFF. This rearrangement joins TRBV6-2 or TRBV6-3 to TRBJ2-1; possible D gene TRBD1, 5 bases. V was trimmed by 6 bases and J by 2 bases, leaving 14 bases between them. The CDR3 is 15 residues long. CDR1 is MNHEY and CDR2 is SVGEGT in the germline V gene.

This clonotype has ten or more counts. This chain joins TRBV7-2 and TRBJ2-5, with D unresolved. CDR3 size: 13 residues. V lost 2 bases and J lost 5, with 9 bases in between. Germline CDR1 SGHTA, CDR2 FQGNSA. CDR3 in amino acids: CASSLWDLETQYF. The CDR3 DNA sequence: TGTGCCAGCAGCTTATGGGATCTGGAGACCCAGTACTTC.

This chain links TRBV25-1 with TRBJ2-3; 8 positions match TRBD2. V was pared by 1 base and J by 5 bases, with 8 bases of the junction left unmatched. The CDR3 has 16 amino acids. Looked up from germline, CDR1 is MGHDK and CDR2 is SYGVNS. Here the CDR3 DNA reads TGTGCCAGCAGTGAATCCTCCGGGACTAGGGAAGATACGCAGTATTTT. Amino acids: CASSESSGTREDTQYF.

This clonotype was recorded many times. This rearrangement joins TRBV6-2 or TRBV6-3 to TRBJ1-5; 7 positions match TRBD1. CDR3 length equals 14 residues. CDR1 and CDR2 from the germline V gene are MNHEY and SVGEGT. The J segment lost 0 bases and the V segment lost 6 bases, leaving 2 bases of the junction unmatched. CDR3 coding DNA: TGTGCCAGCAGGGACAGGTTTAGCAATCAGCCCCAGCATTTT. It yields the protein CASRDRFSNQPQHF.

The sample holds many counts of this clonotype. In DNA form, the CDR3 reads TGTGCCAGCAGATTCGGAAATAACTATGGCTACACCTTC. Its protein product is CASRFGNNYGYTF. The gene calls are TRBV28 and TRBJ1-2; D not certain. Trimming took 6 bases from V and 1 from J, leaving 9 bases between them. CDR1 is MDHEN, CDR2 SYDVKM, per germline. CDR3 length: 13 residues.

The rearrangement joins TRBV9 to TRBJ2-7; D is possibly TRBD1 or TRBD2 (5 bases each). The CDR3 runs to 17 residues. V lost 0 bases and J lost 2, with 18 bases in between. Germline CDR1 and CDR2: SGDLS and YYNGEE. CDR3 DNA sequence: TGTGCCAGCAGCGTAGGCCCGAGGGGAAGGACAACCTACGAGCAGTACTTC. Translation: CASSVGPRGRTTYEQYF. Complete variable domain (other parts from reference TRBV9 and TRBJ2-7): DSGVTQTPKHLITATGQRVTLRCSPRSGDLSVYWYQQSLDQGLQFLIQYYNGEERAKGNILERFSAQQFPDLHSELNLSSLELGDSALYFCASSVGPRGRTTYEQYFGPGTRLTVT.

The rearrangement links TRBV29-1 to TRBJ2-1, with TRBD2 identical over 11 bases. CDR3 length: 14 amino acids. Germline CDR1 is SQVTM and CDR2 is ANQGSEA. The V segment lost 6 bases and the J segment 3 bases; nucleotides outside the gene matches: 4. CDR3 nucleotide sequence: TGCAGCGTCATGACTAGCGGGAACTACAATGAGCAGTTCTTC. Its protein is CSVMTSGNYNEQFF.